A selection of T cell receptor beta chains follows, all from one sample in a study of blood T cell repertoires in COVID-19. Assay used: immunoSEQ multiplex PCR; TCRdb lists only in-frame clones, some missing. Among 270,000 or so clones listed, 65% to 90% were seen once. Source material: peripheral blood. The receptors come from a woman between 55 and 75 years old with active or convalescent COVID-19. The CDR3 runs from the conserved cysteine through the conserved F or W. D genes are given only for firm matches. A clone size is listed for some rows: how often the clone was seen (once, few, many), or a class if it is expanded.

j_call: TRBJ2-2; d_call: TRBD1; clone_size: .; v_call: TRBV6-4; cdr3_nt: TGTGCCAGCAGCATACAGGGGTCCGGGGAGCTGTTTTTT; cdr3_aa: CASSIQGSGELFF
j_call: TRBJ2-2; d_call: TRBD1; clone_size: .; v_call: TRBV7-3; cdr3_nt: TGTGCCAGCAGCCTCCGAACAGGGGACACCGGGGAGCTGTTTTTT; cdr3_aa: CASSLRTGDTGELFF
j_call: TRBJ1-3; d_call: TRBD1; clone_size: .; v_call: TRBV12-5; cdr3_nt: TGTGCTAGTGGTTTGCTCCGGGACAGGATTTCTGGTGATGGAAACACCATATATTTT; cdr3_aa: CASGLLRDRISGDGNTIYF
j_call: TRBJ2-5; d_call: TRBD2; clone_size: .; v_call: TRBV5-1; cdr3_nt: TGCGCCAGCAGCTCGGGACTAGCGGGGGGAAACCAAGAGACCCAGTACTTC; cdr3_aa: CASSSGLAGGNQETQYF
j_call: TRBJ2-3; d_call: TRBD2; clone_size: .; v_call: TRBV9; cdr3_nt: TGTGCCAGCAGCCCCCTAGCGGGGGGGTCCACAGATACGCAGTATTTT; cdr3_aa: CASSPLAGGSTDTQYF
j_call: TRBJ1-1; d_call: .; clone_size: .; v_call: TRBV23-1; cdr3_nt: TGCGCCAGCAGTCAATCGCGTTGTGCAGGGTCTCGGACTGAAGCTTTCTTT; cdr3_aa: CASSQSRCAGSRTEAFF
j_call: TRBJ2-7; d_call: TRBD1; clone_size: .; v_call: TRBV7-9; cdr3_nt: TGTGCCAGCAGCTTCCGGGACAGGGAGCAGTACTTC; cdr3_aa: CASSFRDREQYF
j_call: TRBJ2-7; d_call: .; clone_size: .; v_call: TRBV1; cdr3_nt: TGCACCAGCAGCCAAGACAGTTTTGGTGTGTGGGGGGTCTCCTACGAGCAGTACTTC; cdr3_aa: CTSSQDSFGVWGVSYEQYF
j_call: TRBJ1-6; d_call: .; clone_size: once; v_call: TRBV6-1; cdr3_nt: TGTGCCAGCAGCGAAGGATTGGGGGGTTCACCCCTCCACTTT; cdr3_aa: CASSEGLGGSPLHF
j_call: TRBJ2-3; d_call: TRBD2; clone_size: .; v_call: TRBV18; cdr3_nt: TGTGCCAGCTCACCGGCTAGCGGGGGGGCAGATACGCAGTATTTT; cdr3_aa: CASSPASGGADTQYF
j_call: TRBJ1-2; d_call: .; clone_size: .; v_call: TRBV3-1/TRBV3-2; cdr3_nt: TGTGCCAGCAGCCGCGAATTCAACTATGGCTACACCTTC; cdr3_aa: CASSREFNYGYTF
j_call: TRBJ1-5; d_call: .; clone_size: many; v_call: TRBV4-2; cdr3_nt: TGTGCCAGCAGCCGCGAACAGGGACAGCCCCAGCATTTT; cdr3_aa: CASSREQGQPQHF
j_call: TRBJ2-7; d_call: TRBD1; clone_size: .; v_call: TRBV29-1; cdr3_nt: TGCAGCGGAGGGGACAGGGTCTACGAGCAGTACTTC; cdr3_aa: CSGGDRVYEQYF
j_call: TRBJ1-6; d_call: .; clone_size: few; v_call: TRBV5-6; cdr3_nt: TGTGCCAGCAGGAAGAGAACTAACCTTTCACCCCTCCACTTT; cdr3_aa: CASRKRTNLSPLHF
j_call: TRBJ2-5; d_call: .; clone_size: .; v_call: TRBV15; cdr3_nt: TGTGCCACCAGCAGAGCGGCTACTCTAAGGGAGGAGACCCAGTACTTC; cdr3_aa: CATSRAATLREETQYF
j_call: TRBJ1-3; d_call: .; clone_size: .; v_call: TRBV19; cdr3_nt: TGTGCCAGTAGTCCGGGGTTCTCTGGAAACACCATATATTTT; cdr3_aa: CASSPGFSGNTIYF
j_call: TRBJ2-7; d_call: .; clone_size: .; v_call: TRBV11-3; cdr3_nt: TGTGCCAGCAGCTTAGATAGTTGGGAGGAGCAGTACTTC; cdr3_aa: CASSLDSWEEQYF
j_call: TRBJ2-1; d_call: TRBD2; clone_size: .; v_call: TRBV10-3; cdr3_nt: TGTGCCATCAGTGTAATTATAACTAGCGTTTCCTACAATGAGCAGTTCTTC; cdr3_aa: CAISVIITSVSYNEQFF
j_call: TRBJ1-5; d_call: TRBD1; clone_size: .; v_call: TRBV30; cdr3_nt: TGTGCCTTCTCCCGAGACAGGGCCCTATCGCCCCAGCATTTT; cdr3_aa: CAFSRDRALSPQHF
j_call: TRBJ2-1; d_call: .; clone_size: .; v_call: TRBV3-1/TRBV3-2; cdr3_nt: TGTGCCCCTACCGGGGGTAGGCTCTACAATGAGCAGTTCTTC; cdr3_aa: CAPTGGRLYNEQFF
j_call: TRBJ2-1; d_call: TRBD2; clone_size: .; v_call: TRBV24-1; cdr3_nt: TGTGCCACCAGTGAGGCGGGGGGTGAGCAGTTCTTC; cdr3_aa: CATSEAGGEQFF
j_call: TRBJ1-5; d_call: .; clone_size: .; v_call: TRBV24-1; cdr3_nt: TGTGCCACCAGTGATTTAGTTCCAGAGACGGAGAATCAGCCCCAGCATTTT; cdr3_aa: CATSDLVPETENQPQHF
j_call: TRBJ1-6; d_call: .; clone_size: .; v_call: TRBV9; cdr3_nt: TGTGCCAGCAGCGCGGGAGGGGATAAAAATTCACCCCTCCACTTT; cdr3_aa: CASSAGGDKNSPLHF
j_call: TRBJ2-7; d_call: .; clone_size: .; v_call: TRBV4-1; cdr3_nt: TGCGCCAGCAGCCAAGTCGCGGGCTGGGCCTACGAGCAGTACTTC; cdr3_aa: CASSQVAGWAYEQYF
j_call: TRBJ1-3; d_call: TRBD1; clone_size: .; v_call: TRBV7-6; cdr3_nt: TGTGCCAGCAGTCCGCTACCGGGACAGGAGTTAGGAAACACCATATATTTT; cdr3_aa: CASSPLPGQELGNTIYF
j_call: TRBJ1-1; d_call: TRBD1; clone_size: .; v_call: TRBV10-3; cdr3_nt: TGTGCCATCAGTGAAGGGACAGGGCGGGTGAACACTGAAGCTTTCTTT; cdr3_aa: CAISEGTGRVNTEAFF
j_call: TRBJ1-1; d_call: TRBD1; clone_size: .; v_call: TRBV19; cdr3_nt: TGTGCCAGTAGCGACAGGGTGGAGACTGAAGCTTTCTTT; cdr3_aa: CASSDRVETEAFF
j_call: TRBJ2-5; d_call: .; clone_size: .; v_call: TRBV5-1; cdr3_nt: TGCGCCAGCAGCTTGACAGGGACACACCAAGAGACCCAGTACTTC; cdr3_aa: CASSLTGTHQETQYF
j_call: TRBJ2-3; d_call: TRBD2; clone_size: .; v_call: TRBV11-2; cdr3_nt: TGTGCCAGCAGCTTAGCCCCACTAGCGGGGGGGAGCACAGATACGCAGTATTTT; cdr3_aa: CASSLAPLAGGSTDTQYF
j_call: TRBJ1-2; d_call: .; clone_size: .; v_call: TRBV2; cdr3_nt: TGTGCCAGCAGTGAACAGGGACACCTATATGGCTACACCTTC; cdr3_aa: CASSEQGHLYGYTF
j_call: TRBJ1-6; d_call: TRBD1; clone_size: .; v_call: TRBV30; cdr3_nt: TGTGCCGGCCATCCACAGGGGAGCTCCTATAATTCACCCCTCCACTTT; cdr3_aa: CAGHPQGSSYNSPLHF
j_call: TRBJ2-7; d_call: .; clone_size: .; v_call: TRBV18; cdr3_nt: TGTGCCAGCTCCCCGAGTTCATACGAGCAGTACTTC; cdr3_aa: CASSPSSYEQYF
j_call: TRBJ2-7; d_call: TRBD1; clone_size: .; v_call: TRBV6-1; cdr3_nt: TGTGCCAGCAGTGAAGGGACAGGGGGAACCTACGAGCAGTACTTC; cdr3_aa: CASSEGTGGTYEQYF
j_call: TRBJ1-2; d_call: .; clone_size: .; v_call: TRBV30; cdr3_nt: TGTGCCTGGAGTGTACGGATAGGGGCAGCCGATAACTATGGCTACACCTTC; cdr3_aa: CAWSVRIGAADNYGYTF
j_call: TRBJ1-2; d_call: TRBD1; clone_size: .; v_call: TRBV27; cdr3_nt: TGTGCCAGCAGTTCGGACAGGGTTTATGGCTACACCTTC; cdr3_aa: CASSSDRVYGYTF
j_call: TRBJ2-7; d_call: TRBD1; clone_size: once; v_call: TRBV7-3; cdr3_nt: TGTGCCAGCAGCATAGACAGGGGATTCACCGAGCAGTACTTC; cdr3_aa: CASSIDRGFTEQYF
j_call: TRBJ2-1; d_call: .; clone_size: .; v_call: TRBV29-1; cdr3_nt: TGCAGCGTTTCTTTGGGCAGCTCCTACAATGAGCAGTTCTTC; cdr3_aa: CSVSLGSSYNEQFF
j_call: TRBJ1-1; d_call: .; clone_size: .; v_call: TRBV5-4; cdr3_nt: TGTGCCAGCAGCTGGCCCTCAGGGGAAAAGACTGAAGCTTTCTTT; cdr3_aa: CASSWPSGEKTEAFF
j_call: TRBJ2-1; d_call: .; clone_size: .; v_call: TRBV7-7; cdr3_nt: TGTGCTAGCAGCTTAGGGGCCGAACGGTACAATGAGCAGTTCTTC; cdr3_aa: CASSLGAERYNEQFF
j_call: TRBJ2-1; d_call: TRBD2; clone_size: .; v_call: TRBV7-2; cdr3_nt: TGTGCCAGCAGCAAACTAGCGGGGCCCTACAATGAGCAGTTCTTC; cdr3_aa: CASSKLAGPYNEQFF
j_call: TRBJ2-7; d_call: TRBD2; clone_size: once; v_call: TRBV5-1; cdr3_nt: TGCGCCAGCAGACCGACTAGCGGGGGGGACAAGCAGTACTTC; cdr3_aa: CASRPTSGGDKQYF